This TCR beta chain was captured in a study of OX40 agonist ivuxolimab in advanced cancers. Across the whole study: The dose-escalation group included hepatocellular carcinoma, melanoma, renal cell carcinoma and head and neck cancer.

This clone was observed a handful of times. As yet, its antigen is unknown. Broader study findings: The study observed clonal expansion of CD4+ and CD8+ blood T cells by week 6 at 0.1 to 3.0 mg/kg.

This table comes from immunoSEQ multiplex PCR, and its TCRdb copy is limited to in-frame clones, with some not included. The sample includes 65,000 to 85,000 clones, approximately 81% seen only once; the top ten take about 0.82%. The TCR originated in an adult with an advanced solid tumor such as melanoma, head and neck, liver or kidney cancer. The sequencing here drew on CD4+ or CD8+ T cells sorted from blood, taken in a trial of the OX40 agonist ivuxolimab.

CDR3 sequence (DNA): TGTGCCAGCAGCTTAGATCAGGGCGGATCAATAGCCAAAAACATTCAGTACTTC. It translates to CASSLDQGGSIAKNIQYF. V is TRBV11-3 and J is TRBJ2-4; perhaps TRBD1 as D (5 bases). V lost 0 bases, J lost 0 bases, and 15 bases lay in between. Per germline, CDR1 SGHNT and CDR2 YENEEA. The CDR3 totals 18 residues.